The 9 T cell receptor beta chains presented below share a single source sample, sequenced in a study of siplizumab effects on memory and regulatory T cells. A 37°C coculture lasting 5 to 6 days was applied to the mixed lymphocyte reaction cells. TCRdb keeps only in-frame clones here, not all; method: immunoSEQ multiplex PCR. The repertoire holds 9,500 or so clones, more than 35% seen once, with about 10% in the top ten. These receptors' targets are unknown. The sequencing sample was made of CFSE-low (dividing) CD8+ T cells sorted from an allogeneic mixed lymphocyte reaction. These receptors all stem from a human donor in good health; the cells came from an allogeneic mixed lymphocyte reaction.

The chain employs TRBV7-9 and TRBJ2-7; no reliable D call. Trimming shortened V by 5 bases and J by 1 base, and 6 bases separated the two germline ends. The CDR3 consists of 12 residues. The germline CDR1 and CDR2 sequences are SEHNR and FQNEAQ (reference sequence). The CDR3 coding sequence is TGTGCCAGCAGCCTCCCTTCCTACGAGCAGTACTTC. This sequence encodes CASSLPSYEQYF.

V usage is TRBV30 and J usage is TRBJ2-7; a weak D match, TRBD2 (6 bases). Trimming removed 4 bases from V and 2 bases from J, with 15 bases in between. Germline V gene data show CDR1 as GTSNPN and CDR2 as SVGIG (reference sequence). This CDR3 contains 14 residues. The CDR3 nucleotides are TGTGCCTGGACCGACCGGGACTTGACCTACGAGCAGTACTTC. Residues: CAWTDRDLTYEQYF.

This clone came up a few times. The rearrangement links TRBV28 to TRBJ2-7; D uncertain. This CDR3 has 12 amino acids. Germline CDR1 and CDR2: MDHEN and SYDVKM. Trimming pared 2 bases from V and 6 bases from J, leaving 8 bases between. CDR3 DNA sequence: TGTGCCAGCAGTTTAACCCGCAGCGAGCAGTACTTC. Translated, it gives CASSLTRSEQYF.

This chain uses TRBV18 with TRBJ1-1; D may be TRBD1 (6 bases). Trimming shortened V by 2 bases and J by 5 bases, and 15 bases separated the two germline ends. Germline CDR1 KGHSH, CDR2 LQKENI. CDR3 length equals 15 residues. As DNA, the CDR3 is TGTGCCAGCTCACCAAATTCAGGGGCAGGGACTGAAGCTTTCTTT. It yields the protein CASSPNSGAGTEAFF.

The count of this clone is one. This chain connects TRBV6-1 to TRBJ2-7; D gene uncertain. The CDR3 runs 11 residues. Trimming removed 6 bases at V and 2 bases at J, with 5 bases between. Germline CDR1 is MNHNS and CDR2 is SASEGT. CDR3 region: CASSTTYEQYF. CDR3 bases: TGTGCCAGCAGCACTACCTACGAGCAGTACTTC.

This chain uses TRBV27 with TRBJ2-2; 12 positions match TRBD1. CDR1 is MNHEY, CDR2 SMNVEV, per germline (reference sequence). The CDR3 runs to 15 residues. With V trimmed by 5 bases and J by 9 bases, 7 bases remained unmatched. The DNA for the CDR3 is TGTGCCAGCAGTGTCGAGGGACAGGGGGCTTGGGAGCTGTTTTTT. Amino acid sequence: CASSVEGQGAWELFF.

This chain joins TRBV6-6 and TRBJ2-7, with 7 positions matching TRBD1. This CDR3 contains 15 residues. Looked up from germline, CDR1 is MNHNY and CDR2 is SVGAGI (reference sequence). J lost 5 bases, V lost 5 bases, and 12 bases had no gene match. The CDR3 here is CASSLQQGFGNEQYF. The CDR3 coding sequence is TGTGCCAGCAGTCTACAACAGGGGTTTGGAAACGAGCAGTACTTC.

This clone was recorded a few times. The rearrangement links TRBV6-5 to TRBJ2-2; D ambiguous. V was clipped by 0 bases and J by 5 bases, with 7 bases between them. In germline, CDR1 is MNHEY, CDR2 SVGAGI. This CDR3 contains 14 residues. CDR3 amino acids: CASSYSIGTGELFF. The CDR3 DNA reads TGTGCCAGCAGTTACTCGATCGGGACCGGGGAGCTGTTTTTT.

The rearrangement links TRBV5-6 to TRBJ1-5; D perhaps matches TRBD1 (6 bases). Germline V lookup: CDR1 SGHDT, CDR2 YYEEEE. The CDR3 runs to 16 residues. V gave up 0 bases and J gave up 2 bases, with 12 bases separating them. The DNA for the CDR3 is TGTGCCAGCAGCTTGGGGGCAGGGGCAGGCAATCAGCCCCAGCATTTT. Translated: CASSLGAGAGNQPQHF. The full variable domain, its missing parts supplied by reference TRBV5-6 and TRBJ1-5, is DAGVTQSPTHLIKTRGQQVTLRCSPKSGHDTVSWYQQALGQGPQFIFQYYEEEERQRGNFPDRFSGHQFPNYSSELNVNALLLGDSALYLCASSLGAGAGNQPQHFGDGTRLSIL.